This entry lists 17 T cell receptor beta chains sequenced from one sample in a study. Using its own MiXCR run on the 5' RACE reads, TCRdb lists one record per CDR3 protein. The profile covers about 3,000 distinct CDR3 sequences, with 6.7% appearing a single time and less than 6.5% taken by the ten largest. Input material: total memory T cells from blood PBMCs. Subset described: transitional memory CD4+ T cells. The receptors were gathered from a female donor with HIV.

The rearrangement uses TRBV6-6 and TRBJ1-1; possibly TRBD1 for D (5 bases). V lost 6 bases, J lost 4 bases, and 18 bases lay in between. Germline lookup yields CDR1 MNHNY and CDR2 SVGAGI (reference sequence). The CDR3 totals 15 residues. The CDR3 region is CASRPTQVSGTEAFF. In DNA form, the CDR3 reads TGTGCCAGCAGACCAACACAGGTCTCGGGCACTGAAGCTTTCTTT.

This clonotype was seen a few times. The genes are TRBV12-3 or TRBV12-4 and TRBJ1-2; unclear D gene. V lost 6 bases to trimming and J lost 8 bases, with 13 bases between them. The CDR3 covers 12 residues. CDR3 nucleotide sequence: TGTGCCAGCAGCCCCCTGCGCAGGGGCTACACCTTC. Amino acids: CASSPLRRGYTF.

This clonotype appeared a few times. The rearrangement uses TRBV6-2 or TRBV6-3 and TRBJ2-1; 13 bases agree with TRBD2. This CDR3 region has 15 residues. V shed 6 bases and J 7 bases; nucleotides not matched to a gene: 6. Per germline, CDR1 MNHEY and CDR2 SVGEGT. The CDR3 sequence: CASRPLAGGRNEQFF. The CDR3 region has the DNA TGTGCCAGCAGACCACTAGCGGGGGGGCGTAATGAGCAGTTCTTC.

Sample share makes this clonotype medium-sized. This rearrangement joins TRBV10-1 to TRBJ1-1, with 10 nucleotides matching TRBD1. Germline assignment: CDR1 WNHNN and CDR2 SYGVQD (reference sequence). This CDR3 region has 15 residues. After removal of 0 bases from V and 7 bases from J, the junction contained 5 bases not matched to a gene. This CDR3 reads CASSESRTGGNEAFF. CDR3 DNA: TGCGCCAGCAGTGAGTCTCGGACAGGGGGAAATGAAGCTTTCTTT.

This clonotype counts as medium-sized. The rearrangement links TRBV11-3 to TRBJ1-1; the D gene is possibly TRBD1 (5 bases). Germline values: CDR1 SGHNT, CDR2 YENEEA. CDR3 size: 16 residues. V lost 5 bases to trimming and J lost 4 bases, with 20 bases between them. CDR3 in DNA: TGTGCCAGCAGCCCGGGGGGTCCCCCTGGGAGCACTGAAGCTTTCTTT. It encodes CASSPGGPPGSTEAFF.

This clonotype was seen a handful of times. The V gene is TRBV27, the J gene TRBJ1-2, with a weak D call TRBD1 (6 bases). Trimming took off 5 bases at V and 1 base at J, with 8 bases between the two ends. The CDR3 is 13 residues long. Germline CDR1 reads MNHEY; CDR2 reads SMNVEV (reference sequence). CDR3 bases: TGTGCCAGCAGTCCACAGGGTAACTATGGCTACACCTTC. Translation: CASSPQGNYGYTF.

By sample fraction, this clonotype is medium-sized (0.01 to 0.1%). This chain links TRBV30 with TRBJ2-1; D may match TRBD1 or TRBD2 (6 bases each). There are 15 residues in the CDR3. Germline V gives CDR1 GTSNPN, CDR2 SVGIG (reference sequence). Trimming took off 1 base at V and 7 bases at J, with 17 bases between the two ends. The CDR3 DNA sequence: TGTGCCTGGAGTGGGTGGGGACTGCAGGGGAATGAGCAGTTCTTC. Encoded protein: CAWSGWGLQGNEQFF.

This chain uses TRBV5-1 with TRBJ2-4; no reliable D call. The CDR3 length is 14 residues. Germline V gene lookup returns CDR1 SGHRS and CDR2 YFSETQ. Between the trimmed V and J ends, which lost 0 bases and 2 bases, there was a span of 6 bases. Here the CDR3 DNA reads TGCGCCAGCAGCTTGGACAGCCCCAAAAACATTCAGTACTTC. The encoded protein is CASSLDSPKNIQYF.

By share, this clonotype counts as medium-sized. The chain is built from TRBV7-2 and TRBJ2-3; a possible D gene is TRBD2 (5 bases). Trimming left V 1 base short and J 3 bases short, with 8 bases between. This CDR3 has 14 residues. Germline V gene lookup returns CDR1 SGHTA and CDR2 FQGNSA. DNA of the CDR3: TGTGCCAGCAGCTTAGTGCGCGGGACAGATACGCAGTATTTT. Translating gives CASSLVRGTDTQYF.

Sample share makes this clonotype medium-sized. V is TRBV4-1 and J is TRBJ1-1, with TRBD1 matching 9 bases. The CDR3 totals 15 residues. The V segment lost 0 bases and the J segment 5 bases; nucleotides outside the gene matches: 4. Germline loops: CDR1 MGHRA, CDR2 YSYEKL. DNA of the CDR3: TGCGCCAGCAGCCAAGAGGGGACAGGGTGGACTGAAGCTTTCTTT. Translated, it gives CASSQEGTGWTEAFF.

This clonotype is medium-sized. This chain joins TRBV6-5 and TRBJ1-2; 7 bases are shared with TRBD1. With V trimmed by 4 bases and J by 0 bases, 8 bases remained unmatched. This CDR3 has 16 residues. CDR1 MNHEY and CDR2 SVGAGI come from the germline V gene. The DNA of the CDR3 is TGTGCCAGCAGTTCGGCCCGGGACAGAACTAACTATGGCTACACCTTC. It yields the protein CASSSARDRTNYGYTF.

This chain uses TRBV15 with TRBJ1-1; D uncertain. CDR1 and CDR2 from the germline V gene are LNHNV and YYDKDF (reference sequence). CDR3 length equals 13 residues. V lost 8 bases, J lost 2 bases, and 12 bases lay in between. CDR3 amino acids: CATRYRRNTEAFF. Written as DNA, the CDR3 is TGTGCCACCCGCTATCGGAGAAACACTGAAGCTTTCTTT.

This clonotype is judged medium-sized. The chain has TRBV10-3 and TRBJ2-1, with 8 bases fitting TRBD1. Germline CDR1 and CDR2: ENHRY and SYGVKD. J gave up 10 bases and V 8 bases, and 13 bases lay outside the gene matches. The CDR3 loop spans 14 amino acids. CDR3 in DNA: TGTGCCATCGCTGGACAGGGCAAGGAGATGGAGCAGTTCTTC. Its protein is CAIAGQGKEMEQFF.

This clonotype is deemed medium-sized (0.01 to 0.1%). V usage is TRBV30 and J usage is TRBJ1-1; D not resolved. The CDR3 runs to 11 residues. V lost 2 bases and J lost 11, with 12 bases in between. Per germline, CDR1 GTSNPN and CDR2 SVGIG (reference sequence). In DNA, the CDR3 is TGTGCCTGGAGTAATGTCGGGGTTGCTTTCTTT. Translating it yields CAWSNVGVAFF.

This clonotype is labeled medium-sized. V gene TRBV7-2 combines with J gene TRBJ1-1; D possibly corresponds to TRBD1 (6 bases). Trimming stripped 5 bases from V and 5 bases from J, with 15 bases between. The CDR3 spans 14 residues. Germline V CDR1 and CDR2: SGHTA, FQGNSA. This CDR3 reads CASSQNTGRTEAFF. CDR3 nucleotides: TGTGCCAGCAGCCAGAACACAGGGAGAACTGAAGCTTTCTTT. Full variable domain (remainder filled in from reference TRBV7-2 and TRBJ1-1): GAGVSQSPSNKVTEKGKDVELRCDPISGHTALYWYRQSLGQGLEFLIYFQGNSAPDKSGLPSDRFSAERTGGSVSTLTIQRTQQEDSAVYLCASSQNTGRTEAFFGQGTRLTVV.

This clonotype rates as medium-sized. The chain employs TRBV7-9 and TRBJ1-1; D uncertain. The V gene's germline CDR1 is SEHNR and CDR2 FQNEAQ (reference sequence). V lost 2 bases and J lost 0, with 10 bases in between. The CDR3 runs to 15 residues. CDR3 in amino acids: CASSLLGIMNTEAFF. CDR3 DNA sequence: TGTGCCAGCAGCTTACTCGGGATAATGAACACTGAAGCTTTCTTT.

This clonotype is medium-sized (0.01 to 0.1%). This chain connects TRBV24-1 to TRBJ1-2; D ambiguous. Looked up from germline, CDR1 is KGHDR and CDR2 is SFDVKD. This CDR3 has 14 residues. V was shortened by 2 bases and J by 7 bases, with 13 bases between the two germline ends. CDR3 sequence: CATSDSFVPLGYTF. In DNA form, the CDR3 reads TGTGCCACCAGTGATTCTTTCGTCCCGCTTGGCTACACCTTC.